This paragraph reports one T cell receptor beta chain. What it binds is unknown. This specimen comes from a study of cytomegalovirus exposure and HLA in healthy donors. General study findings and limits: As a later analysis revealed, most CMV-associated TCR beta chains appeared HLA-restricted. It was reported that the classifier diagnosed cytomegalovirus status with high specificity and sensitivity in both the original and validation cohorts. The HLA-A and HLA-B alleles of most subjects were reportedly predicted accurately from TCR beta sequences.

Healthy bone marrow donors supplied every sample. The PCR contained 60 Vbeta and 13 Jbeta primers. TCRdb keeps only in-frame clones here, not all; method: immunoSEQ multiplex PCR. This sample yields about 160,000 clones, of which around 76% are seen a single time; approximately 1.4% belongs to the top ten. Germline CDR1 reads SGHTA; CDR2 reads FQGNSA. Trimming cost V 5 bases and J 0 bases; bases outside gene matches: 9. This CDR3 has 16 amino acids. The sequence derives from a man in his 60s in good health and CMV-seronegative. The sequenced sample consisted of PBMCs. The genes are TRBV7-2 and TRBJ1-2; 7 bases map to TRBD1. As DNA, the CDR3 is TGTGCCAGCAGCACTCACCGGGACAGCACTAACTATGGCTACACCTTC. This encodes CASSTHRDSTNYGYTF.